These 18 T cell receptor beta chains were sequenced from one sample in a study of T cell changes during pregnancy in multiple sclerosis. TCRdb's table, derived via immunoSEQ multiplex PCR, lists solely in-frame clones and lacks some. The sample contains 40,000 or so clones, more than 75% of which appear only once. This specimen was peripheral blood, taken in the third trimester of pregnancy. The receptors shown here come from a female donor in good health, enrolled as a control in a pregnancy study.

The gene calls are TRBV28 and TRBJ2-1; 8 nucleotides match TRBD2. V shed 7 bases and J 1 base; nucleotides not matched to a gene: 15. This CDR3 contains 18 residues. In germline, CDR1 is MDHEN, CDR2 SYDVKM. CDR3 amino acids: CASIAGGSGPDSYNEQFF. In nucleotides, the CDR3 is TGTGCCAGCATTGCGGGAGGTTCAGGGCCGGATTCCTACAATGAGCAGTTCTTC.

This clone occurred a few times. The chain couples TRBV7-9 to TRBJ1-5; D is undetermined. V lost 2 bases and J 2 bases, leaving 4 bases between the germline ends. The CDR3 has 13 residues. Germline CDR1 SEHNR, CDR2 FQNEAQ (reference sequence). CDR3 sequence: CASSLPGNQPQHF. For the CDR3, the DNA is TGTGCCAGCAGCTTACCAGGCAATCAGCCCCAGCATTTT.

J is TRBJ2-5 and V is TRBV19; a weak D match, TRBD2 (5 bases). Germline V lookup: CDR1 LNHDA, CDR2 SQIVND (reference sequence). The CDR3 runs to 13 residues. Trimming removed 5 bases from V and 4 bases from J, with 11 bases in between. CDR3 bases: TGTGCCAGTAGTCTGTCACGGGGAGAGACCCAGTACTTC. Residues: CASSLSRGETQYF. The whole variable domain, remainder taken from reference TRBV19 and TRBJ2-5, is DGGITQSPKYLFRKEGQNVTLSCEQNLNHDAMYWYRQDPGQGLRLIYYSQIVNDFQKGDIAEGYSVSREKKESFPLTVTSAQKNPTAFYLCASSLSRGETQYFGPGTRLLVL.

The CDR3 loop is CASSPLDRGGTIGYTF. The CDR3, as DNA: TGTGCCAGTAGTCCCCTGGACAGGGGGGGAACTATTGGCTACACCTTC. The genes are TRBV19 and TRBJ1-2; 10 bases agree with TRBD1. After removal of 5 bases from V and 7 bases from J, the junction contained 13 bases not matched to a gene. The CDR3 is made up of 16 amino acids. Germline lookup yields CDR1 LNHDA and CDR2 SQIVND (reference sequence). The full variable domain, with the rest looked up from reference TRBV19 and TRBJ1-2, is DGGITQSPKYLFRKEGQNVTLSCEQNLNHDAMYWYRQDPGQGLRLIYYSQIVNDFQKGDIAEGYSVSREKKESFPLTVTSAQKNPTAFYLCASSPLDRGGTIGYTFGSGTRLTVV.

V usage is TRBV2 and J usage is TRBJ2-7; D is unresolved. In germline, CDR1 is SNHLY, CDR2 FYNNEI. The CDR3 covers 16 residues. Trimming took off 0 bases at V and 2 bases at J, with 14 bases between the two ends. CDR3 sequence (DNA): TGTGCCAGCAGTGAAGCCGTAAGACTTCTCACCTACGAGCAGTACTTC. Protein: CASSEAVRLLTYEQYF.

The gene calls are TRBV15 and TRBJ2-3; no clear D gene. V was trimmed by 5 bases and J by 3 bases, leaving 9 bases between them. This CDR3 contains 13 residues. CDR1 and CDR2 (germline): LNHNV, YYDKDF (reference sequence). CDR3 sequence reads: CATSAALTDTQYF. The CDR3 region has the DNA TGTGCCACCAGCGCGGCCCTAACAGATACGCAGTATTTT.

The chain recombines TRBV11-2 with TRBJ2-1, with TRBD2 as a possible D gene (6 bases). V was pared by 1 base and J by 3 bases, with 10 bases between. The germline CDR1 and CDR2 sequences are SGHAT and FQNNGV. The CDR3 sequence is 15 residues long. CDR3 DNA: TGTGCCAGCAGCTTAGGAGTAGCGGTCTACAATGAGCAGTTCTTC. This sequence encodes CASSLGVAVYNEQFF.

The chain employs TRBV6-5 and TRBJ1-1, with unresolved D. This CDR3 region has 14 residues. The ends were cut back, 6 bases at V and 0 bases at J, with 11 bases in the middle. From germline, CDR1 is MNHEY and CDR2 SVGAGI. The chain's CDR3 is CASRENLMNTEAFF. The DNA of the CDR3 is TGTGCCAGCAGGGAGAACTTAATGAACACTGAAGCTTTCTTT.

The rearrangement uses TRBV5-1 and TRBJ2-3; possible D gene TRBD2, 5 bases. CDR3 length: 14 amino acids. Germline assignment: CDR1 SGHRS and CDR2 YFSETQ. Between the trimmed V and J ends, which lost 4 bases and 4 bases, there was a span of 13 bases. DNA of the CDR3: TGCGCCAGCAGCCCTGGACTGAGGGCAGATACGCAGTATTTT. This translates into CASSPGLRADTQYF.

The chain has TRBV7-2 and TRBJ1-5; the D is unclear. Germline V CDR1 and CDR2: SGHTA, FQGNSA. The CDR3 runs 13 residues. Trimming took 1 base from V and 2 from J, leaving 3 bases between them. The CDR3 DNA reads TGTGCCAGCAGCTTAGGGCGCAATCAGCCCCAGCATTTT. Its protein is CASSLGRNQPQHF.

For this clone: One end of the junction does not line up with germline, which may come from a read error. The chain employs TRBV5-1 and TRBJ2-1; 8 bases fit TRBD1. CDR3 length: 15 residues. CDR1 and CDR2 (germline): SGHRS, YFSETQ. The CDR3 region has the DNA TGCGCCAGCAACTTGGGTACAGGGGGTACTCATGAGCAGTTCTTC. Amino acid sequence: CASNLGTGGTHEQFF.

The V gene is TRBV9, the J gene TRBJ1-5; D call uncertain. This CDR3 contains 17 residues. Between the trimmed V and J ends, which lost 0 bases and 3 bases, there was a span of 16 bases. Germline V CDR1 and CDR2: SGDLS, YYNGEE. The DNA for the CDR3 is TGTGCCAGCAGCGTAGACAGTACAGTTAAGATCAATCAGCCCCAGCATTTT. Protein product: CASSVDSTVKINQPQHF.

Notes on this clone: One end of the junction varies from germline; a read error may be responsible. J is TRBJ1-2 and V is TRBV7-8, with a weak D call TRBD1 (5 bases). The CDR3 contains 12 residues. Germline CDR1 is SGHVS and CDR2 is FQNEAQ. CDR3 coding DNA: TGTGCCAGCAGCTTAAAGGGGTCTCAGGGATCCTTC. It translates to CASSLKGSQGSF.

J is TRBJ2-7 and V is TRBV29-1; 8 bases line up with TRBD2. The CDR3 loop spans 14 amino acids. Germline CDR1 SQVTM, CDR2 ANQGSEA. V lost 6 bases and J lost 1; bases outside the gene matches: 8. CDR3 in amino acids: CSVRPGGRSYEQYF. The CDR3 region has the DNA TGCAGCGTCCGCCCTGGCGGGAGGTCCTACGAGCAGTACTTC.

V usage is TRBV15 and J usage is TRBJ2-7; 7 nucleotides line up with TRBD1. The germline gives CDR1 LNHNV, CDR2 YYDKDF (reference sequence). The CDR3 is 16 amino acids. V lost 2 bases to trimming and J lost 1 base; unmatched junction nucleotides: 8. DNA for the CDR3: TGTGCCACCAGCAGATCTAGACAGGGCATTTCCTACGAGCAGTACTTC. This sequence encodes CATSRSRQGISYEQYF.

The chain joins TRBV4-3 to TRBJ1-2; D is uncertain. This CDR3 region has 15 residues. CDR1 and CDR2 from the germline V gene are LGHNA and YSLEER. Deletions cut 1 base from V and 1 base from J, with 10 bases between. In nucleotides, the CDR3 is TGCGCCAGCAGCCAAGGGATTGGGAGTAACTATGGCTACACCTTC. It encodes CASSQGIGSNYGYTF.

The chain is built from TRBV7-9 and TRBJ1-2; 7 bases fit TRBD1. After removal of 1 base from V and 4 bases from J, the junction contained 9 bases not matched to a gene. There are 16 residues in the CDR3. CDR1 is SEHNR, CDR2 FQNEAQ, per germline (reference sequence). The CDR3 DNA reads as TGTGCCAGCAGCTTAGGGACGAGGGGGCTCACCTATGGCTACACCTTC. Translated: CASSLGTRGLTYGYTF.

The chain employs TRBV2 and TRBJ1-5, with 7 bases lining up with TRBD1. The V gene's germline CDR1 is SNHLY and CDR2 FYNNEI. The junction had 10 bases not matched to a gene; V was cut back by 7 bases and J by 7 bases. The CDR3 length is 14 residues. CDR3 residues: CASTPRGGEQPQHF. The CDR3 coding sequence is TGTGCCAGCACCCCGCGAGGGGGCGAACAGCCCCAGCATTTT. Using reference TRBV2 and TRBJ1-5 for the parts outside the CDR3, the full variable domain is EPEVTQTPSHQVTQMGQEVILRCVPISNHLYFYWYRQILGQKVEFLVSFYNNEISEKSEIFDDQFSVERPDGSNFTLKIRSTKLEDSAMYFCASTPRGGEQPQHFGDGTRLSIL.